The sample holds many counts of the clone carrying this T cell receptor beta chain. Its antigen is not identified. These data originate in a study of early T cells in non-severe SARS-CoV-2 infection. Findings of the study overall: Clonotype matching in VDJdb favored anti-spike CD8 responses and did not capture private and CD4 specificities.

Each CDR3 protein is one row after TCRdb ran MiXCR on the 5' RACE reads. This table holds around 33,000 distinct CDR3 sequences, about 4.2% found once. This CDR3 is built from 15 residues. CDR1 SGHTA and CDR2 FQGNSA come from the germline V gene. Trimming at V came to 3 bases and at J to 4 bases, leaving 4 bases not matched to a gene. V and J are TRBV7-2 and TRBJ2-2; 8 nucleotides match TRBD1. The source is an adult who was a healthcare worker with PCR-confirmed SARS-CoV-2 infection or an uninfected control (not recorded which). Input material: whole blood. CDR3 coding DNA: TGTGCCAGCAGCTTTCGGACAGGGAGCACCGGGGAGCTGTTTTTT. Translating it yields CASSFRTGSTGELFF.